These T cell receptor delta chains were read from a single sample in a study of gamma-delta T cells after stem cell transplantation. TCRdb reanalysed the RT-PCR reads with CATT. Here the sample spans roughly 2,400 delta-chain clones, 21% being singletons. The sequenced sample consisted of gamma-delta T cells. These receptors were collected from a human donor. It is not recorded whose cells these are; they may come from a transplant donor. Both conserved end residues are trimmed from each CDR3.

V gene | CDR3 protein
TRDV2 | ACDVLGDPSSWDTRQMF
TRDV1 | ALGEDDRLPSRSWGILAAQLF
TRDV1 | ALEALGPSYGGYAGIDKLI
TRDV3 | AFALGLPPYWKPQYTDKLI
TRDV2 | ACDTGGYSWDTRQMF
TRDV1 | ALGELGLLGAYAIGPLI
TRDV3 | ASVSGFHSTDKLI
TRDV1 | ALGELPGRLI
TRDV3 | AFTAPSMVGRDTDKLI
TRDV1 | ALGVRALSSPSVLGWPSDKLI
TRAV29/DV5 | AARDPTISVLGDKLI
TRDV2 | ACDTGGASGDTRQMF
TRDV2 | ACDTAGGYSWYTRQTF
TRDV1 | ALVEPLVPRLGEYTDKLI
TRDV2 | ACEDTSRPWDTRQMF
TRDV1 | ALGEEGGITDKLI